This section outlines one T cell receptor beta chain sequence together with its context. No antigen is known for it. Samples with a second dose at about 4 or about 12 weeks were pooled together. TCRdb keeps only in-frame clones here, not all; method: immunoSEQ multiplex PCR. The data contain fewer than 110,000 clones, approximately 90% of them seen just once; the ten biggest clones take up roughly 8.9%. These data are taken from a study of T cell responses to AZD1222 COVID-19 vaccine. Study-level results: No repertoire was sampled before or during the peak T cell response, only after it. Females outnumbered males among donors, who were mostly white British; clonal diversity was possibly underestimated. The breadth and depth of Spike-specific TCRs increased once two AZD1222 doses had been given.

The TCR sequence derives from an adult who received the AZD1222 COVID-19 vaccine. Material: peripheral blood, obtained 28 days after the second AZD1222 dose.

The CDR3 here is CASSLDGPKRALHF. DNA of the CDR3: TGCGCCAGCAGCTTGGACGGGCCGAAGCGGGCCCTCCACTTT. The genes are TRBV5-1 and TRBJ1-6, with D uncertain. The germline V gene encodes CDR1 SGHRS and CDR2 YFSETQ. Trimming left V 0 bases short and J 14 bases short, with 15 bases between. The length of the CDR3 is 14 residues.